Each of the 30 T cell receptor beta chains below was sequenced from the same sample in a study of blood T cell repertoires in COVID-19. Data came from immunoSEQ multiplex PCR; TCRdb stores just in-frame clones and leaves some out. The sample has 650,000 to 800,000 clones; 85% to 90% are singletons. The sample comprised peripheral blood. Receptor source: a woman aged 18 to 35 with acute or convalescent COVID-19.

J is TRBJ1-3 and V is TRBV9; TRBD1 is a possible D gene (6 bases). This CDR3 region has 15 residues. Germline loops: CDR1 SGDLS, CDR2 YYNGEE. Trimming stripped 5 bases from V and 2 bases from J, with 14 bases between. CDR3 sequence: CASSYGGQAGNTIYF. CDR3 coding DNA: TGTGCCAGCAGTTACGGGGGGCAGGCTGGAAACACCATATATTTT. Supplemented by reference TRBV9 and TRBJ1-3, the full variable domain reads DSGVTQTPKHLITATGQRVTLRCSPRSGDLSVYWYQQSLDQGLQFLIQYYNGEERAKGNILERFSAQQFPDLHSELNLSSLELGDSALYFCASSYGGQAGNTIYFGEGSWLTVV.

This clone was detected only a few times. V and J are TRBV18 and TRBJ1-1; D is unresolved. There are 15 residues in the CDR3. The V end was cut by 3 bases, the J end by 6 bases, with 17 bases between. Germline V gene sequence: CDR1 KGHSH, CDR2 LQKENI. This chain's CDR3 is CASSPTAGSGAEAFF. The CDR3 DNA reads as TGTGCCAGCTCACCGACGGCGGGGTCCGGCGCTGAAGCTTTCTTT.

Note on this clone: At the DNA level, this CDR3 is encoded by other sequences in the same sample as well. This rearrangement joins TRBV6-1 to TRBJ1-1; D may be TRBD1 (6 bases). The CDR3 has 14 residues. Trimming took off 1 base at V and 3 bases at J, with 9 bases between the two ends. Germline lookup yields CDR1 MNHNS and CDR2 SASEGT. The CDR3 here is CASSEGGGYTEAFF. DNA of the CDR3: TGTGCCAGCAGTGAAGGGGGGGGCTACACTGAAGCTTTCTTT.

V is TRBV6-4 and J is TRBJ2-3; TRBD2 agrees at 14 bases. The CDR3 runs 15 residues. Germline V CDR1 and CDR2: MRHNA, SNTAGT. With 7 bases clipped from V and 4 bases from J, the junction kept 4 bases outside the gene matches. CDR3 protein: CASKGLAGGADTQYF. The CDR3 DNA sequence: TGTGCCAGCAAAGGACTAGCGGGGGGCGCAGATACGCAGTATTTT.

This clone was recorded only once. V and J are TRBV9 and TRBJ1-2, with TRBD1 as a possible D gene (6 bases). Trimming shortened V by 3 bases and J by 3 bases, and 9 bases separated the two germline ends. This CDR3 comprises 13 residues. Looked up from germline, CDR1 is SGDLS and CDR2 is YYNGEE. The CDR3 DNA sequence: TGTGCCAGCAGCGACAGGGTAGACTATGGCTACACCTTC. It is translated as CASSDRVDYGYTF.

The chain employs TRBV7-9 and TRBJ1-2, with TRBD1 matching 9 bases. V dropped 5 bases and J dropped 8; count of bases not matched to a gene: 3. The CDR3 extends over 12 amino acids. Germline CDR1 reads SEHNR; CDR2 reads FQNEAQ (reference sequence). CDR3 nucleotides: TGTGCCAGCAGCCGACAGGGGGACGGCTACACCTTC. This sequence encodes CASSRQGDGYTF.

The rearrangement joins TRBV5-1 to TRBJ2-7, with 7 bases fitting TRBD1. This CDR3 has 15 amino acids. V gave up 0 bases and J gave up 7 bases; unmatched junction bases: 10. Germline V gene sequence: CDR1 SGHRS, CDR2 YFSETQ. CDR3 protein: CASSLESGSGQEQYF. The DNA of the CDR3 is TGCGCCAGCAGCTTGGAGTCAGGGTCGGGACAGGAGCAGTACTTC.

This clone was counted once. CDR3 region: CASSTGTGGSEAFF. CDR3 bases: TGTGCCAGCAGCACCGGGACAGGGGGATCTGAAGCTTTCTTT. J is TRBJ1-1 and V is TRBV3-1 (or the pseudogene TRBV3-2); 11 nucleotides match TRBD1. CDR3 length equals 14 residues. Germline V gene data show CDR1 as LGHDT and CDR2 as YNNKEL (reference sequence). V lost 5 bases to trimming and J lost 6 bases; unmatched junction nucleotides: 5.

This chain joins TRBV25-1 and TRBJ1-6; 7 nucleotides align to TRBD1. The CDR3 covers 12 residues. Germline CDR1 reads MGHDK; CDR2 reads SYGVNS. V dropped 6 bases and J dropped 13; count of bases not matched to a gene: 6. The DNA of the CDR3 is TGTGCCAGCAGGGCACAGGGGTCCCCCCTCCACTTT. Encoded protein: CASRAQGSPLHF.

The chain combines TRBV5-4 with TRBJ1-1; 7 bases map to TRBD1. Germline V gene sequence: CDR1 SGHNT, CDR2 YYREEE (reference sequence). With 4 bases clipped from V and 11 bases from J, the junction kept 11 bases outside the gene matches. The length of the CDR3 is 13 residues. CDR3 region: CASSPGGGVGAFF. CDR3 nucleotide sequence: TGTGCCAGCAGCCCAGGGGGAGGCGTCGGGGCTTTCTTT.

This chain connects TRBV6-2 or TRBV6-3 to TRBJ2-1; 7 bases are a match to TRBD1. This CDR3 has 17 residues. The germline V gene has CDR1 MNHEY and CDR2 SVGEGT. The V gene end was trimmed by 3 bases and the J gene end by 5 bases; junction bases not matched to a gene: 13. The CDR3 here is CASSYFPPGQINNEQFF. CDR3 nucleotides: TGTGCCAGCAGTTATTTCCCCCCGGGACAGATAAACAATGAGCAGTTCTTC.

The chain has TRBV10-3 and TRBJ1-1; D is ambiguous. The CDR3 is 13 amino acids. From germline, CDR1 is ENHRY and CDR2 SYGVKD. V lost 4 bases to trimming and J lost 1 base, with 7 bases between them. In DNA, the CDR3 is TGTGCCATCAGTGTGGAGGCGAACACTGAAGCTTTCTTT. It is translated as CAISVEANTEAFF.

The V and J genes are TRBV5-6 and TRBJ1-2; 8 bases match TRBD1. V lost 4 bases, J lost 8 bases, and 7 bases stayed unmatched. CDR1 and CDR2 (germline): SGHDT, YYEEEE. This CDR3 has 13 amino acids. The CDR3 DNA is TGTGCCAGCAGCACCGACAGGGACAGGGGCTACACCTTC. Translation: CASSTDRDRGYTF.

This rearrangement joins TRBV19 to TRBJ1-5, with D unresolved. Trimming stripped 0 bases from V and 6 bases from J, with 9 bases between. The CDR3 spans 14 residues. Germline CDR1 is LNHDA and CDR2 is SQIVND (reference sequence). CDR3 bases: TGTGCCAGTAGTATAGATTTCGGGGTTCAGCCCCAGCATTTT. It yields the protein CASSIDFGVQPQHF.

This chain uses TRBV3-1 (or the pseudogene TRBV3-2) with TRBJ1-1; maybe TRBD1 (6 bases). Trimming pared 4 bases from V and 6 bases from J, leaving 18 bases between. CDR1 and CDR2 (germline): LGHDT, YNNKEL (reference sequence). The CDR3 spans 15 residues. Written as DNA, the CDR3 is TGTGCCAGCAGCCCCCGAGGGGGGGTAGGGGCTGAAGCTTTCTTT. Residues: CASSPRGGVGAEAFF.

The rearrangement links TRBV18 to TRBJ2-7, with D possibly matching TRBD1 (5 bases). The germline V gene has CDR1 KGHSH and CDR2 LQKENI. This CDR3 is 15 amino acids long. V was trimmed by 6 bases and J by 5 bases, leaving 20 bases between them. CDR3 protein: CASSGIGVGIHEQYF. The CDR3 DNA reads as TGTGCCAGCTCGGGTATAGGGGTAGGGATCCACGAGCAGTACTTC.

The V gene is TRBV9, the J gene TRBJ2-3; the D gene is possibly TRBD2 (5 bases). CDR3 length: 16 residues. CDR1 is SGDLS, CDR2 YYNGEE, per germline. V lost 0 bases to trimming and J lost 3 bases, with 14 bases between them. CDR3 residues: CASSVGGRTATDTQYF. The CDR3 DNA is TGTGCCAGCAGCGTAGGCGGGCGTACGGCGACAGATACGCAGTATTTT.

J is TRBJ1-2 and V is TRBV4-2, with TRBD1 matching 7 bases. The ends lost 4 bases at V and 3 bases at J; junction bases unmatched: 5. The V gene's germline CDR1 is LGHNA and CDR2 YNFKEQ. CDR3 size: 14 residues. The CDR3 region is CASSPSDRDYGYTF. DNA of the CDR3: TGTGCCAGCAGCCCGTCAGACAGGGACTATGGCTACACCTTC.

CDR3 amino acids: CASSHPRGPSGVSYEQYF. CDR3 nucleotides: TGTGCCAGCAGTCACCCGAGGGGGCCTAGCGGGGTCTCCTACGAGCAGTACTTC. The rearrangement links TRBV6-2 or TRBV6-3 to TRBJ2-7; 9 bases align to TRBD2. Unmatched junction bases numbered 14, after V lost 5 bases and J lost 0 bases. Germline V gene lookup returns CDR1 MNHEY and CDR2 SVGEGT. This CDR3 is 18 amino acids long.

This clone was picked up one time. V gene TRBV7-2 combines with J gene TRBJ2-2; the D gene is possibly TRBD1 (5 bases). The CDR3 sequence is 15 residues long. Germline assignment: CDR1 SGHTA and CDR2 FQGNSA. The V gene lost 2 bases and the J gene lost 4 bases, with 11 bases spanning the gap. The CDR3 sequence is CASSLRQGSTGELFF. CDR3 bases: TGTGCCAGCAGCTTAAGGCAGGGTAGCACCGGGGAGCTGTTTTTT.

The chain couples TRBV2 to TRBJ1-6; unclear D gene. This CDR3 has 12 amino acids. Germline V gene data show CDR1 as SNHLY and CDR2 as FYNNEI. Trimming cost V 7 bases and J 12 bases, with 13 bases left between them. CDR3 sequence (DNA): TGTGCCAGCACCACCTGGGAGTTACCCCTCCACTTT. This gives the protein CASTTWELPLHF.

For this clone: Different DNA sequences within this sample yield the same CDR3. The rearrangement uses TRBV6-5 and TRBJ1-1; the D is unclear. The ends were cut back, 5 bases at V and 1 base at J, with 8 bases in the middle. The CDR3 spans 13 residues. The germline V gene has CDR1 MNHEY and CDR2 SVGAGI. The CDR3 nucleotides read TGTGCCAGCAGTAAAACAGAGAACACTGAAGCTTTCTTT. Encoded protein: CASSKTENTEAFF.

V and J are TRBV19 and TRBJ1-1; 7 nucleotides match TRBD1. Germline CDR1 reads LNHDA; CDR2 reads SQIVND (reference sequence). J was trimmed by 0 bases and V by 6 bases; bases with no gene match: 4. The CDR3 has 14 residues. The CDR3 sequence is CASSDTGVNTEAFF. DNA of the CDR3: TGTGCCAGTAGCGACACAGGGGTGAACACTGAAGCTTTCTTT.

This chain uses TRBV11-2 with TRBJ1-2, with 9 bases fitting TRBD1. Germline-derived CDR1 and CDR2 are SGHAT and FQNNGV. The CDR3 extends over 14 amino acids. V lost 5 bases and J lost 8; bases outside the gene matches: 9. The CDR3 bases are TGTGCCAGCAGCGCGGCACAGGGGGCTAGCGGCTACACCTTC. Protein product: CASSAAQGASGYTF. Using reference TRBV11-2 and TRBJ1-2 for the parts outside the CDR3, the full variable domain is EAGVAQSPRYKIIEKRQSVAFWCNPISGHATLYWYQQILGQGPKLLIQFQNNGVVDDSQLPKDRFSAERLKGVDSTLKIQPAKLEDSAVYLCASSAAQGASGYTFGSGTRLTVV.

The chain couples TRBV4-1 to TRBJ2-7; 8 nucleotides match TRBD1. Losses at the gene ends were 3 bases for V and 6 bases for J; bases not matched to a gene: 7. The CDR3 consists of 14 residues. Germline V gene lookup returns CDR1 MGHRA and CDR2 YSYEKL. CDR3 residues: CASSHRGQGPEQYF. The CDR3, as DNA: TGCGCCAGCAGCCACCGAGGACAGGGTCCCGAGCAGTACTTC.

The chain couples TRBV11-2 to TRBJ2-1, with 11 bases aligning to TRBD2. After removal of 5 bases from V and 2 bases from J, the junction contained 2 bases not matched to a gene. This CDR3 region has 15 residues. Germline V gene data show CDR1 as SGHAT and CDR2 as FQNNGV. The CDR3 sequence is CASSLSGGAYNEQFF. CDR3 DNA: TGTGCCAGCAGCCTTAGCGGGGGGGCCTACAATGAGCAGTTCTTC.

The chain carries TRBV11-2 and TRBJ1-1; the match to TRBD1 covers 7 bases. The CDR3 consists of 14 residues. Germline CDR1 and CDR2: SGHAT and FQNNGV. V dropped 6 bases and J dropped 4; count of bases not matched to a gene: 8. DNA of the CDR3: TGTGCCAGCAGAACGACAGGGTGGGGCACTGAAGCTTTCTTT. It codes for CASRTTGWGTEAFF.

In this sample, this clone turned up once. The CDR3 here is CASSYGGAYNEQFF. The CDR3 nucleotides are TGTGCCAGCAGCTATGGGGGGGCATACAATGAGCAGTTCTTC. The genes are TRBV5-4 and TRBJ2-1; tentatively, D is TRBD2 (7 bases). The CDR3 has 14 amino acids. Trimming left V 3 bases short and J 4 bases short, with 11 bases between. Germline assignment: CDR1 SGHNT and CDR2 YYREEE (reference sequence). The full variable domain, in which reference TRBV5-4 and TRBJ2-1 provide the parts outside the CDR3, is ETGVTQSPTHLIKTRGQQVTLRCSSQSGHNTVSWYQQALGQGPQFIFQYYREEENGRGNFPPRFSGLQFPNYSSELNVNALELDDSALYLCASSYGGAYNEQFFGPGTRLTVL.

The rearrangement uses TRBV9 and TRBJ2-3; 7 positions match TRBD1. V gave up 4 bases and J gave up 0 bases; unmatched junction bases: 8. Germline loops: CDR1 SGDLS, CDR2 YYNGEE. The CDR3 extends over 16 amino acids. CDR3 DNA sequence: TGTGCCAGCAGCTTGGGACAGACCGAAAGCACAGATACGCAGTATTTT. It encodes CASSLGQTESTDTQYF.

This clone was seen a few times. The chain combines TRBV7-2 with TRBJ2-1; 9 bases map to TRBD2. The CDR3 length is 16 residues. The V gene end was trimmed by 5 bases and the J gene end by 3 bases; junction bases not matched to a gene: 8. CDR1 is SGHTA, CDR2 FQGNSA, per germline. The CDR3 region is CASSARRGGNYNEQFF. In DNA form, the CDR3 reads TGTGCCAGCAGCGCGCGGCGGGGGGGCAACTACAATGAGCAGTTCTTC.